The sequence of this TCR beta chain was determined in a study of T cells after posttransplantation cyclophosphamide. CDR3 length equals 14 residues. The V end lost 6 bases, the J end lost 1 base, and 11 bases lay between the germline ends. CDR1 and CDR2 from the germline V gene are LNHDA and SQIVND (reference sequence). This clone came up many times. The target antigen is unknown. Findings and limits, study-wide: Donor-recipient repertoire similarity was low at 1-2 months, rising over year one. Tissue-infiltrating T cells from skin or gut overlapped little with blood T cells. Recipient CMV seropositivity and CMV reactivation strongly tracked TRB clonality.

Sequencing used immunoSEQ multiplex PCR; TCRdb keeps in-frame clones, though not all of them. Sampling found tens of thousands of clones, none seen once. This clonotype was sampled from an older woman in good health, CMV-negative, and a related stem cell transplant donor. Sequencing used PBMCs. The V gene is TRBV19, the J gene TRBJ2-3; possible D gene TRBD2, 6 bases. CDR3 nucleotide sequence: TGTGCCAGTAGACGACTAGAAGGCACAGATACGCAGTATTTT. Protein sequence: CASRRLEGTDTQYF.